These 21 T cell receptor beta chains share one sample of origin, sequenced in a study of shared clonotypes between healthy human individuals. Using immunoSEQ multiplex PCR, the repertoire was profiled, and TCRdb retains in-frame clones only, with some absent. Among approximately 500,000 clones listed, 90% to 96% were seen once. Sequencing was done on a sample of naive CD4+ T cells sorted from blood. The subset is: CD45RA+ positively selected. The receptors originated from a woman in her twenties or thirties in good health.

The V and J genes are TRBV27 and TRBJ2-6; D ambiguous. The CDR3 extends over 16 amino acids. The germline V gene has CDR1 MNHEY and CDR2 SMNVEV (reference sequence). V lost 3 bases to trimming and J lost 1 base, with 10 bases between them. The chain's CDR3 is CASSFYGWSGANVLTF. The DNA of the CDR3 is TGTGCCAGCAGTTTTTACGGATGGTCTGGGGCCAACGTCCTGACTTTC.

This chain uses TRBV29-1 with TRBJ2-7, with 13 bases matching TRBD2. Trimming removed 6 bases from V and 1 base from J; junction bases left unmatched: 3. Germline CDR1 SQVTM, CDR2 ANQGSEA. The CDR3 totals 14 residues. CDR3 sequence reads: CSVRTSGSSYEQYF. CDR3 coding DNA: TGCAGCGTGAGGACTAGCGGGAGTTCCTACGAGCAGTACTTC.

The chain employs TRBV5-1 and TRBJ2-7, with TRBD2 matching over 7 bases. Germline loops: CDR1 SGHRS, CDR2 YFSETQ. CDR3 length equals 14 residues. Trimming at V came to 10 bases and at J to 2 bases, leaving 12 bases not matched to a gene. CDR3 bases: TGCGCCTCAGGGAGCGGGACCCTTACCTACGAGCAGTACTTC. It yields the protein CASGSGTLTYEQYF.

This clone showed up just a few times. The genes are TRBV2 and TRBJ1-5; D ambiguous. Germline V CDR1 and CDR2: SNHLY, FYNNEI. The CDR3 consists of 15 residues. Trimming shortened V by 3 bases and J by 2 bases, and 11 bases separated the two germline ends. CDR3 bases: TGTGCCAGCAGTGAGTACGGCGTGGGCAATCAGCCCCAGCATTTT. Translation gives CASSEYGVGNQPQHF.

CDR3 protein: CASSDLAVFYEQYF. CDR3 DNA: TGTGCCAGCAGTGACCTAGCGGTGTTCTACGAGCAGTACTTC. The chain employs TRBV6-4 and TRBJ2-7; TRBD2 agrees at 7 bases. V dropped 2 bases and J dropped 3; count of bases not matched to a gene: 4. Germline V gene lookup returns CDR1 MRHNA and CDR2 SNTAGT. The CDR3 contains 14 residues.

This rearrangement joins TRBV20-1 to TRBJ1-1; D is ambiguous. The CDR3 covers 11 residues. V was shortened by 5 bases and J by 1 base, with 5 bases between the two germline ends. Germline values: CDR1 DFQATT, CDR2 SNEGSKA (reference sequence). The CDR3 nucleotides are TGCAGTGCTGAGGGGAACACTGAAGCTTTCTTT. Its protein is CSAEGNTEAFF.

The chain couples TRBV6-1 to TRBJ2-7; 13 bases line up with TRBD2. Germline V gene lookup returns CDR1 MNHNS and CDR2 SASEGT. Germline trimming cut 6 bases from V and 7 bases from J; bases unmatched to any gene: 6. The CDR3 loop spans 14 amino acids. CDR3 in DNA: TGTGCCAGCAGCAGGACTAGCGGGAGTCAAGAGCAGTACTTC. This encodes CASSRTSGSQEQYF.

DNA for the CDR3: TGTGCCAGCTCCCCGACCCAGGATTCCTACGAGCAGTACTTC. Protein: CASSPTQDSYEQYF. The chain employs TRBV18 and TRBJ2-7; D remains ambiguous. The CDR3 is 14 amino acids. The V end was cut by 6 bases, the J end by 1 base, with 13 bases between. CDR1 KGHSH and CDR2 LQKENI come from the germline V gene.

The rearrangement links TRBV9 to TRBJ1-4; no clear D. The CDR3 loop spans 13 amino acids. V lost 0 bases to trimming and J lost 10 bases, with 10 bases between them. The germline V gene has CDR1 SGDLS and CDR2 YYNGEE. CDR3 loop: CASSVDLGRKLFF. The CDR3 coding sequence is TGTGCCAGCAGCGTAGATTTGGGGAGAAAACTGTTTTTT.

The chain couples TRBV29-1 to TRBJ2-1; 7 bases match TRBD1. The CDR3 loop spans 15 amino acids. CDR1 is SQVTM, CDR2 ANQGSEA, per germline. Trimming removed 0 bases from V and 4 bases from J; junction bases left unmatched: 6. The CDR3 loop is CSVEERQGYYNEQFF. In DNA form, the CDR3 reads TGCAGCGTTGAAGAGCGACAGGGATATTACAATGAGCAGTTCTTC.

The rearrangement joins TRBV10-3 to TRBJ2-1; 9 nucleotides line up with TRBD2. CDR1 is ENHRY and CDR2 is SYGVKD in the germline V gene. The CDR3 has 14 residues. V shed 4 bases, J shed 5 bases, and the junction held 3 bases outside the gene matches. The DNA for the CDR3 is TGTGCCATCAGTGTGGGACTAGCAGACAATGAGCAGTTCTTC. Protein sequence: CAISVGLADNEQFF.

J is TRBJ2-5 and V is TRBV19; maybe TRBD1 (6 bases). The J call may be in error: the DNA end matches TRBJ2-7 better. Germline-derived CDR1 and CDR2 are LNHDA and SQIVND (reference sequence). CDR3 length: 13 residues. The CDR3 nucleotides read TGTGCCAGTAGTGGGGACATCAGGTACGAGCAGTACTTC. Amino acids: CASSGDIRYEQYF.

For the CDR3, the DNA is TGCGCCAGCAGCGACAGACATCTAGCGGCTATGTCCTACGAGCAGTACTTC. Translated, it gives CASSDRHLAAMSYEQYF. The gene calls are TRBV5-1 and TRBJ2-7; the match to TRBD2 covers 7 bases. V lost 4 bases to trimming and J lost 1 base; unmatched junction nucleotides: 14. CDR1 is SGHRS and CDR2 is YFSETQ in the germline V gene. The CDR3 spans 17 residues.

This clone was recorded once. The rearrangement joins TRBV5-4 to TRBJ2-5; D is possibly TRBD2 (5 bases). Germline values: CDR1 SGHNT, CDR2 YYREEE (reference sequence). V lost 1 base to trimming and J lost 2 bases, with 15 bases between them. The CDR3 spans 16 residues. CDR3 nucleotides: TGTGCCAGCAGCTTGTCAGCAGGACTGCCTCAAGAGACCCAGTACTTC. This gives the protein CASSLSAGLPQETQYF.

This rearrangement joins TRBV18 to TRBJ2-2; D call uncertain. CDR1 KGHSH and CDR2 LQKENI come from the germline V gene. The CDR3 covers 14 residues. Trimming cost V 3 bases and J 0 bases, with 5 bases left between them. The CDR3 DNA sequence: TGTGCCAGCTCACCCCGGACGAACACCGGGGAGCTGTTTTTT. Its translation is CASSPRTNTGELFF.

This chain's CDR3 is CASSPGLAGEGWETQYF. CDR3 coding DNA: TGCGCCAGCAGCCCGGGACTAGCGGGAGAGGGTTGGGAGACCCAGTACTTC. This chain connects TRBV5-1 to TRBJ2-5; TRBD2 agrees at 14 bases. Germline-derived CDR1 and CDR2 are SGHRS and YFSETQ. This CDR3 spans 17 amino acids. After removal of 4 bases from V and 5 bases from J, the junction contained 10 bases not matched to a gene.

This sequence joins TRBV7-2 and TRBJ1-3, with TRBD1 as a possible D gene (5 bases). Germline CDR1 reads SGHTA; CDR2 reads FQGNSA. CDR3 length: 15 amino acids. Trimming removed 5 bases at V and 0 bases at J, with 11 bases between. CDR3 in amino acids: CASSPQRGSGNTIYF. The CDR3 DNA sequence: TGTGCCAGCAGCCCCCAAAGGGGCTCTGGAAACACCATATATTTT.

The chain links TRBV28 to TRBJ2-6, with D unresolved. The CDR3 runs 15 residues. Germline V CDR1 and CDR2: MDHEN, SYDVKM. Trimming took off 3 bases at V and 0 bases at J, with 6 bases between the two ends. This CDR3 is CASSFSSSGANVLTF. The CDR3 bases are TGTGCCAGCAGTTTTTCGTCCTCTGGGGCCAACGTCCTGACTTTC.

The chain carries TRBV28 and TRBJ2-2, with 10 bases matching TRBD2. The CDR3 extends over 18 amino acids. Germline V lookup: CDR1 MDHEN, CDR2 SYDVKM. Germline trimming cut 5 bases from V and 0 bases from J; bases unmatched to any gene: 9. Here the CDR3 reads CASSGPGLAKTNTGELFF. CDR3 DNA: TGTGCCAGCAGTGGGCCGGGACTAGCGAAGACGAACACCGGGGAGCTGTTTTTT.

This clone was detected once. The J gene is TRBJ1-4, the V gene TRBV4-1; weak D call: TRBD1 (6 bases). There are 17 residues in the CDR3. V lost 0 bases and J 4 bases, leaving 15 bases between the germline ends. The germline CDR1 and CDR2 sequences are MGHRA and YSYEKL. Written as DNA, the CDR3 is TGCGCCAGCAGCCAAGAACGGACCGGGGGCGTTAATGAAAAACTGTTTTTT. Its protein is CASSQERTGGVNEKLFF.

The chain recombines TRBV11-2 with TRBJ2-1, with 9 bases aligning to TRBD2. Germline V gene sequence: CDR1 SGHAT, CDR2 FQNNGV. The CDR3 is made up of 18 amino acids. V lost 1 base, J lost 7 bases, and 14 bases stayed unmatched. The DNA for the CDR3 is TGTGCCAGCAGCTTAGCACCATTAGCGGGAGTAGGGGGAAATGAGCAGTTCTTC. Translation: CASSLAPLAGVGGNEQFF.